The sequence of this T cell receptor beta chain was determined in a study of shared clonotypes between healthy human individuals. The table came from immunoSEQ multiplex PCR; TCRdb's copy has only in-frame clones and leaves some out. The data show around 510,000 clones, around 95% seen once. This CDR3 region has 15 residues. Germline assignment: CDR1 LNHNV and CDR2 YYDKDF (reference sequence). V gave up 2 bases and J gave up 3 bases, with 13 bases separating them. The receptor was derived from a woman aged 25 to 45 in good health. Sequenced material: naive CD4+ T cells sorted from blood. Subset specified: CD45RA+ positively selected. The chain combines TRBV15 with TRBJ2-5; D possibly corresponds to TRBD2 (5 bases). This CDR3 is CATSRSGRLEETQYF. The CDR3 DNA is TGTGCCACCAGCAGAAGCGGACGTTTAGAAGAGACCCAGTACTTC.